This record looks at one T cell receptor beta chain sequence and its context. Trimming shortened V by 7 bases and J by 6 bases, and 21 bases separated the two germline ends. Germline V gene sequence: CDR1 SGHTA, CDR2 FQGNSA. This CDR3 has 15 residues. The sample comes from a study of control samples from healthy donors and cancer patients. Clones were read by immunoSEQ multiplex PCR, and TCRdb kept only the in-frame ones, dropping some. Counted here are some 120,000 clones, 80% to 95% occurring once; the ten biggest clones make up over 2%. Sequenced: blood. The J gene is TRBJ2-5, the V gene TRBV7-2; tentatively, D is TRBD2 (6 bases). The clonotype comes from a young man in good health. This chain's CDR3 is CASTYSGVGVKTQYF. CDR3 nucleotide sequence: TGTGCCAGCACCTACTCGGGGGTCGGGGTGAAGACCCAGTACTTC.